What follows are 14 T cell receptor beta chains derived from one specimen sequenced in a study of OX40 agonist ivuxolimab in advanced cancers. Sequencing used immunoSEQ multiplex PCR; TCRdb keeps in-frame clones, though not all of them. The table records over 90,000 clones, 70% to 90% of them present only once. Source: CD4+ or CD8+ T cells sorted from blood, taken in a trial of the OX40 agonist ivuxolimab. The receptors were gathered from an adult with an advanced solid tumor such as melanoma, head and neck, liver or kidney cancer.

The V call is TRBV19, the J call TRBJ1-2; no reliable D call. Germline V CDR1 and CDR2: LNHDA, SQIVND (reference sequence). V was trimmed by 6 bases and J by 3 bases, leaving 11 bases between them. CDR3 length: 13 amino acids. CDR3 residues: CASREGWDYGYTF. CDR3 in DNA: TGTGCCAGTAGGGAGGGCTGGGACTATGGCTACACCTTC.

This clone occurred once. The chain links TRBV5-4 to TRBJ1-2; D is ambiguous. The CDR3 is 13 residues long. The V gene's germline CDR1 is SGHNT and CDR2 YYREEE (reference sequence). Trimming took off 5 bases at V and 3 bases at J, with 11 bases between the two ends. This chain's CDR3 is CASSYRTDYGYTF. Here the CDR3 DNA reads TGTGCCAGCAGTTACCGGACGGACTATGGCTACACCTTC. Full variable domain (rest looked up from reference TRBV5-4 and TRBJ1-2): ETGVTQSPTHLIKTRGQQVTLRCSSQSGHNTVSWYQQALGQGPQFIFQYYREEENGRGNFPPRFSGLQFPNYSSELNVNALELDDSALYLCASSYRTDYGYTFGSGTRLTVV.

The gene calls are TRBV29-1 and TRBJ2-1; tentatively, D is TRBD1 or TRBD2 (5 bases each). Trimming removed 6 bases at V and 4 bases at J, with 13 bases between. Germline V lookup: CDR1 SQVTM, CDR2 ANQGSEA. CDR3 length equals 13 residues. The chain's CDR3 is CSVGTPRYNEQFF. The CDR3, as DNA: TGCAGCGTCGGGACCCCGCGGTACAATGAGCAGTTCTTC.

J is TRBJ1-1 and V is TRBV9, with no clear D. Trimming shortened V by 0 bases and J by 1 base, and 4 bases separated the two germline ends. Germline values: CDR1 SGDLS, CDR2 YYNGEE. The CDR3 has 13 residues. CDR3 amino acids: CASSVEQNTEAFF. In nucleotides, the CDR3 is TGTGCCAGCAGCGTAGAACAGAACACTGAAGCTTTCTTT.

V usage is TRBV29-1 and J usage is TRBJ2-7; 9 bases fit TRBD2. This CDR3 is 16 amino acids long. J gave up 3 bases and V 7 bases, and 16 bases lay outside the gene matches. Germline CDR1 reads SQVTM; CDR2 reads ANQGSEA. CDR3 coding DNA: TGCAGCGCCGAGCGGCCAGCGGGGGGCTCCGGCTACGAGCAGTACTTC. This gives the protein CSAERPAGGSGYEQYF.

The chain combines TRBV10-3 with TRBJ2-1; 9 positions match TRBD2. CDR3 length: 13 residues. V lost 5 bases to trimming and J lost 5 bases; unmatched junction nucleotides: 1. CDR1 is ENHRY, CDR2 SYGVKD, per germline. In DNA form, the CDR3 reads TGTGCCATCAGTCTAGCGGGAAACAATGAGCAGTTCTTC. Encoded protein: CAISLAGNNEQFF.

The chain links TRBV18 to TRBJ1-2; 11 bases agree with TRBD1. Germline V gene lookup returns CDR1 KGHSH and CDR2 LQKENI. J lost 4 bases, V lost 3 bases, and 4 bases had no gene match. The CDR3 sequence is 15 residues long. CDR3 loop: CASSPGTGGFYGYTF. The CDR3, as DNA: TGTGCCAGCTCACCCGGGACAGGGGGATTCTATGGCTACACCTTC.

Here the CDR3 reads CASSASTEANYGYTF. DNA of the CDR3: TGTGCCAGCTCAGCATCGACAGAGGCTAACTATGGCTACACCTTC. The chain couples TRBV18 to TRBJ1-2; TRBD1 is a possible D gene (5 bases). The V end lost 5 bases, the J end lost 0 bases, and 13 bases lay between the germline ends. The CDR3 contains 15 residues. Germline loops: CDR1 KGHSH, CDR2 LQKENI.

The chain has TRBV30 and TRBJ2-5, with D perhaps TRBD2 (5 bases). The ends were cut back, 3 bases at V and 6 bases at J, with 14 bases in the middle. The CDR3 has 13 amino acids. Germline V gene data show CDR1 as GTSNPN and CDR2 as SVGIG (reference sequence). CDR3 in DNA: TGTGCCTGGAGACTGCGGGTTGGACAGACCCAGTACTTC. Its protein is CAWRLRVGQTQYF.

The V and J genes are TRBV13 and TRBJ2-1, with 8 bases matching TRBD1. J gave up 6 bases and V 6 bases, and 7 bases lay outside the gene matches. CDR1 and CDR2 from the germline V gene are PRHDT and FYEKMQ (reference sequence). CDR3 size: 14 residues. The CDR3 region is CASRRTGYANEQFF. For the CDR3, the DNA is TGTGCCAGCAGACGGACAGGGTACGCCAATGAGCAGTTCTTC.

Worth noting for this clone: Additional DNA sequences in this sample encode the identical CDR3. This chain joins TRBV5-6 and TRBJ1-2; D is ambiguous. The germline V gene encodes CDR1 SGHDT and CDR2 YYEEEE. The CDR3 spans 11 residues. V was pared by 0 bases and J by 5 bases, with 2 bases between. The CDR3 DNA reads TGTGCCAGCAGCTTGGGGTATGGCTACACCTTC. This codes for CASSLGYGYTF. The variable domain in full, completed from reference TRBV5-6 and TRBJ1-2, reads DAGVTQSPTHLIKTRGQQVTLRCSPKSGHDTVSWYQQALGQGPQFIFQYYEEEERQRGNFPDRFSGHQFPNYSSELNVNALLLGDSALYLCASSLGYGYTFGSGTRLTVV.

The chain is built from TRBV6-6 and TRBJ1-2; D gene ambiguous. Trimming shortened V by 0 bases and J by 6 bases, and 11 bases separated the two germline ends. CDR1 MNHNY and CDR2 SVGAGI come from the germline V gene (reference sequence). This CDR3 spans 14 amino acids. In nucleotides, the CDR3 is TGTGCCAGCAGTTACTCGAAGGCCGGAGATGGCTACACCTTC. Amino acids: CASSYSKAGDGYTF.

The chain combines TRBV5-6 with TRBJ1-4; 8 nucleotides align to TRBD1. Looked up from germline, CDR1 is SGHDT and CDR2 is YYEEEE. The CDR3 is 16 residues long. J gave up 5 bases and V 1 base, and 7 bases lay outside the gene matches. CDR3 loop: CASSLNRDRKNEKLFF. DNA for the CDR3: TGTGCCAGCAGCTTGAATCGGGACAGGAAAAATGAAAAACTGTTTTTT.

The chain carries TRBV7-6 and TRBJ2-1; D ambiguous. Germline V gene lookup returns CDR1 SGHVS and CDR2 FNYEAQ. The V and J ends lost 2 bases and 0 bases respectively, with 11 bases between them. The CDR3 covers 16 residues. The chain's CDR3 is CASSLISASSYNEQFF. The CDR3 DNA reads TGTGCCAGCAGCTTAATCTCAGCAAGCTCCTACAATGAGCAGTTCTTC.